The clone carrying this TCR beta chain occurred many times. Trimming pared 3 bases from V and 5 bases from J, leaving 14 bases between. The CDR3 totals 15 residues. CDR1 is MDHEN and CDR2 is SYDVKM in the germline V gene. This sample was taken from a study of T cells after yellow fever vaccination. TCRdb re-called the 5' RACE reads through MiXCR, storing one row per CDR3 protein. This table holds 20,000 to 25,000 distinct CDR3 sequences, around 3.5% found once. The specimen comprised PBMCs, either bulk or a sorted T-cell subset (CD4+, CD8+, memory, or dextramer-sorted; not recorded which), sampled around 45 days after the first yellow fever vaccination. The sequence derives from a man aged 18 to 30 who received the YFV17D yellow fever vaccine. The chain couples TRBV28 to TRBJ1-3; maybe TRBD1 (5 bases). The CDR3 loop is CASSFSGGRRNTIYF. The CDR3 DNA reads as TGTGCCAGCAGTTTTTCGGGGGGACGTAGAAACACCATATATTTT.